The 12 T cell receptor beta chains reported below all come from one sample, sequenced in a study of blood T cell repertoires in COVID-19. Sequenced by immunoSEQ multiplex PCR; TCRdb stores in-frame clones only, minus some. This sample has more than 200,000 clones; 85% to 90% occur once, and the top ten carry approximately 1.5%. The sequenced sample was PBMCs or T cells enriched from blood (not recorded which). These receptor sequences come from a woman between 50 and 59 years old who had recovered from COVID-19.

The rearrangement links TRBV30 to TRBJ1-4; a weak D match, TRBD1 (5 bases). Germline-derived CDR1 and CDR2 are GTSNPN and SVGIG (reference sequence). This CDR3 is built from 12 residues. The V and J ends lost 3 bases and 8 bases respectively, with 10 bases between them. The CDR3 bases are TGTGCCTGGAGCCAGACAGTAGAAAAACTGTTTTTT. Amino acid sequence: CAWSQTVEKLFF.

This chain uses TRBV6-5 with TRBJ1-1; TRBD1 might be the D (5 bases). Germline V gene lookup returns CDR1 MNHEY and CDR2 SVGAGI. Trimming cost V 7 bases and J 7 bases, with 16 bases left between them. The CDR3 length is 13 residues. CDR3 in DNA: TGTGCCAGCACCCAGGGTCCTGCCTTTGAAGCTTTCTTT. The encoded protein is CASTQGPAFEAFF.

The chain combines TRBV3-1 (or the pseudogene TRBV3-2) with TRBJ1-6; D is unclear. V was pared by 2 bases and J by 4 bases, with 6 bases between. This CDR3 contains 14 residues. Germline CDR1 and CDR2: LGHDT and YNNKEL (reference sequence). The CDR3 protein is CASSQSGYNSPLHF. CDR3 nucleotides: TGTGCCAGCAGCCAATCCGGGTATAATTCACCCCTCCACTTT.

This clone has at least ten counts. The chain is built from TRBV27 and TRBJ2-7; 8 bases line up with TRBD2. The CDR3 is made up of 15 amino acids. Germline lookup yields CDR1 MNHEY and CDR2 SMNVEV (reference sequence). The V segment lost 8 bases and the J segment 0 bases; nucleotides outside the gene matches: 9. The CDR3: CASQGLAGDSYEQYF. Here the CDR3 DNA reads TGTGCCAGCCAGGGGCTAGCGGGTGACTCCTACGAGCAGTACTTC.

The CDR3 bases are TGTGCCACTCAATCGGGTGAGATAAAAGGGGCCGGGGAGCTGTTTTTT. It specifies CATQSGEIKGAGELFF. V is TRBV19 and J is TRBJ2-2; weak D call: TRBD1 (5 bases). Looked up from germline, CDR1 is LNHDA and CDR2 is SQIVND (reference sequence). The CDR3 consists of 16 residues. The germline V and J ends were trimmed by 10 bases and 6 bases, with 24 bases remaining between them.

The V call is TRBV6-4, the J call TRBJ2-2, with TRBD2 matching over 8 bases. This CDR3 has 13 amino acids. J lost 4 bases, V lost 8 bases, and 3 bases had no gene match. The germline V gene encodes CDR1 MRHNA and CDR2 SNTAGT. CDR3 coding DNA: TGTGCCAGCGCGCGGGAGGCCACCGGGGAGCTGTTTTTT. It codes for CASAREATGELFF.

The chain employs TRBV6-5 and TRBJ2-1; 9 bases are shared with TRBD2. Unmatched junction bases numbered 6, after V lost 0 bases and J lost 9 bases. The germline CDR1 and CDR2 sequences are MNHEY and SVGAGI. CDR3 length: 15 residues. This chain's CDR3 is CASSYSRGRASEQFF. As DNA, the CDR3 is TGTGCCAGCAGTTACTCACGCGGGAGGGCCTCTGAGCAGTTCTTC.

The chain combines TRBV30 with TRBJ2-2, with no clear D. The CDR3 is made up of 13 amino acids. The germline V and J ends were trimmed by 2 bases and 1 base, with 5 bases remaining between them. Germline CDR1 GTSNPN, CDR2 SVGIG (reference sequence). CDR3 sequence reads: CAWSPRNTGELFF. CDR3 DNA: TGTGCCTGGAGTCCTAGGAACACCGGGGAGCTGTTTTTT.

Concerning this clone: This sample includes further DNA sequences coding for the same CDR3. This chain connects TRBV29-1 to TRBJ1-5; no reliable D call. Germline-derived CDR1 and CDR2 are SQVTM and ANQGSEA. V was clipped by 4 bases and J by 4 bases, with 8 bases between them. The CDR3 runs to 12 residues. The CDR3 spells CSVGAENQPQHF. CDR3 coding DNA: TGCAGCGTTGGCGCCGAGAATCAGCCCCAGCATTTT.

The chain couples TRBV5-5 to TRBJ2-2; no definite D call. V was pared by 9 bases and J by 8 bases, with 20 bases between. There are 14 residues in the CDR3. CDR1 SGHKS and CDR2 YYEKEE come from the germline V gene (reference sequence). CDR3 DNA: TGTGCCACAAGCTTGTACAAATCGTCGGGGGAGCTGTTTTTT. Its translation: CATSLYKSSGELFF.

V gene TRBV12-3 or TRBV12-4 combines with J gene TRBJ1-2, with D possibly being TRBD1 (5 bases). V was shortened by 7 bases and J by 8 bases, with 17 bases between the two germline ends. The CDR3 is 13 residues long. As DNA, the CDR3 is TGTGCCAGCACCCCCGCAGCTAGGGGAGGCTACACCTTC. This sequence encodes CASTPAARGGYTF.

The chain combines TRBV19 with TRBJ1-2; perhaps TRBD1 as D (6 bases). Trimming left V 1 base short and J 4 bases short, with 13 bases between. Germline CDR1 is LNHDA and CDR2 is SQIVND (reference sequence). The CDR3 has 15 amino acids. CDR3 amino acids: CASSIGTATIYGYTF. The DNA of the CDR3 is TGTGCCAGTAGTATAGGGACAGCGACAATCTATGGCTACACCTTC.